Listed here are 32 T cell receptor beta chains from one sample, sequenced in a study of T cell responses to AZD1222 COVID-19 vaccine. Data came from immunoSEQ multiplex PCR; TCRdb stores just in-frame clones and leaves some out. Of over 130,000 clones listed, about 95% are singletons. The sequenced sample was peripheral blood, obtained on day 0 of AZD1222 vaccination. Source of these receptors: an adult in good health.

The rearrangement uses TRBV7-8 and TRBJ1-1; no firm D call. Between the trimmed V and J ends, which lost 2 bases and 8 bases, there was a span of 24 bases. Germline CDR1 reads SGHVS; CDR2 reads FQNEAQ. The CDR3 runs to 17 residues. The CDR3 DNA follows: TGTGCCAGCAGCTTATCCGGGCGTGGCGTGGGCGATATCGAAGCTTTCTTT. Translated, it gives CASSLSGRGVGDIEAFF.

The chain links TRBV7-2 to TRBJ1-1, with D hard to call. CDR3 length equals 13 residues. V lost 6 bases and J lost 1, with 9 bases in between. The germline V gene has CDR1 SGHTA and CDR2 FQGNSA. As DNA, the CDR3 is TGTGCCAGCAGGTTTCGACAGAACACTGAAGCTTTCTTT. Amino acids: CASRFRQNTEAFF. The full variable domain, in which reference TRBV7-2 and TRBJ1-1 provide the parts outside the CDR3, is GAGVSQSPSNKVTEKGKDVELRCDPISGHTALYWYRQSLGQGLEFLIYFQGNSAPDKSGLPSDRFSAERTGGSVSTLTIQRTQQEDSAVYLCASRFRQNTEAFFGQGTRLTVV.

The chain carries TRBV6-6 and TRBJ2-1; TRBD2 aligns across 9 bases. V dropped 5 bases and J dropped 7; count of bases not matched to a gene: 3. The CDR3 length is 13 residues. Germline V gene data show CDR1 as MNHNY and CDR2 as SVGAGI (reference sequence). The CDR3 DNA reads as TGTGCCAGCAGTCCTAGCGGGACGAATGAGCAGTTCTTC. It specifies CASSPSGTNEQFF.

This clone showed up just a few times. The gene calls are TRBV5-5 and TRBJ1-5; D is perhaps TRBD1 (5 bases). The V gene's germline CDR1 is SGHKS and CDR2 YYEKEE (reference sequence). This CDR3 has 12 amino acids. V was trimmed by 3 bases and J by 12 bases, leaving 13 bases between them. This CDR3 reads CASSSTMGLQHF. In DNA, the CDR3 is TGTGCCAGCAGCTCCACCATGGGGCTCCAGCATTTT.

The rearrangement joins TRBV7-8 to TRBJ2-2; D unclear. This CDR3 contains 14 residues. Trimming shortened V by 5 bases and J by 6 bases, and 13 bases separated the two germline ends. The germline V gene encodes CDR1 SGHVS and CDR2 FQNEAQ. As DNA, the CDR3 is TGTGCCAGCAGCCCCAGTGGAGCCCCCGGGGAGCTGTTTTTT. It translates to CASSPSGAPGELFF. Using reference TRBV7-8 and TRBJ2-2 for the parts outside the CDR3, the full variable domain is GAGVSQSPRYKVAKRGQDVALRCDPISGHVSLFWYQQALGQGPEFLTYFQNEAQLDKSGLPSDRFFAERPEGSVSTLKIQRTQQEDSAVYLCASSPSGAPGELFFGEGSRLTVL.

The sample holds one count of this clone. The V gene is TRBV14, the J gene TRBJ1-2; no firm D call. Germline V CDR1 and CDR2: SGHDN, FVKESK. V was pared by 4 bases and J by 1 base, with 13 bases between. The CDR3 covers 15 residues. CDR3 sequence: CASSRGSLFNYGYTF. The CDR3 region has the DNA TGTGCCAGCAGCCGAGGCAGCTTATTTAACTATGGCTACACCTTC.

This clone was seen just once. The CDR3 here is CASSFALNTEAFF. The CDR3 bases are TGCGCCAGCAGCTTCGCCCTTAACACTGAAGCTTTCTTT. This chain uses TRBV5-1 with TRBJ1-1, with unresolved D. Trimming shortened V by 2 bases and J by 2 bases, and 7 bases separated the two germline ends. This CDR3 spans 13 amino acids. Germline CDR1 SGHRS, CDR2 YFSETQ. Supplemented by reference TRBV5-1 and TRBJ1-1, the full variable domain reads KAGVTQTPRYLIKTRGQQVTLSCSPISGHRSVSWYQQTPGQGLQFLFEYFSETQRNKGNFPGRFSGRQFSNSRSEMNVSTLELGDSALYLCASSFALNTEAFFGQGTRLTVV.

This clone has a handful of counts. The J gene is TRBJ2-5, the V gene TRBV7-9; tentatively, D is TRBD1 (6 bases). The CDR3 consists of 16 residues. Germline V gene lookup returns CDR1 SEHNR and CDR2 FQNEAQ (reference sequence). V was pared by 4 bases and J by 4 bases, with 19 bases between. The CDR3 loop is CASSSGFGRGRETQYF. Written as DNA, the CDR3 is TGTGCCAGCAGCTCCGGATTTGGCAGGGGCCGAGAGACCCAGTACTTC.

This chain joins TRBV2 and TRBJ1-2; the D gene is possibly TRBD1 (6 bases). Germline loops: CDR1 SNHLY, CDR2 FYNNEI. The CDR3 length is 15 residues. Trimming removed 5 bases from V and 6 bases from J, with 19 bases in between. The CDR3: CASSRRDTRSHGYTF. CDR3 coding DNA: TGTGCCAGCAGTCGGAGGGACACACGTTCTCATGGCTACACCTTC.

V and J are TRBV25-1 and TRBJ1-5, with no clear D. This CDR3 has 16 residues. The V gene lost 5 bases and the J gene lost 3 bases, with 17 bases spanning the gap. Germline CDR1 is MGHDK and CDR2 is SYGVNS. CDR3 DNA: TGTGCCAGCAGTCCGAAACCTCGGGAATACAATCAGCCCCAGCATTTT. Protein product: CASSPKPREYNQPQHF.

This clone was picked up one time. The chain's CDR3 is CASSTRWTGHYYGYTF. In nucleotides, the CDR3 is TGTGCCAGCAGCACCCGTTGGACGGGACATTACTATGGCTACACCTTC. This chain joins TRBV5-6 and TRBJ1-2; maybe TRBD1 (6 bases). Germline CDR1 and CDR2: SGHDT and YYEEEE. This CDR3 comprises 16 residues. Trimming shortened V by 4 bases and J by 3 bases, and 19 bases separated the two germline ends.

V gene TRBV6-5 combines with J gene TRBJ2-3, with 7 bases that match TRBD2. CDR3 length: 15 residues. V gave up 8 bases and J gave up 0 bases; unmatched junction bases: 8. Germline V CDR1 and CDR2: MNHEY, SVGAGI. In DNA form, the CDR3 reads TGTGCCAGCGGTTCAGGCGGGGGTAGCACAGATACGCAGTATTTT. Its protein product is CASGSGGGSTDTQYF.

The rearrangement links TRBV4-1 to TRBJ2-1, with 12 bases identical to TRBD2. The CDR3 totals 16 residues. Per the germline V gene, CDR1 is MGHRA and CDR2 is YSYEKL. V lost 3 bases, J lost 2 bases, and 2 bases stayed unmatched. The DNA of the CDR3 is TGCGCCAGCAGCCAGGCTAGCGGGAGGGCCTACAATGAGCAGTTCTTC. Protein sequence: CASSQASGRAYNEQFF.

The chain carries TRBV6-5 and TRBJ1-6; possible D gene TRBD1, 6 bases. Looked up from germline, CDR1 is MNHEY and CDR2 is SVGAGI. CDR3 length equals 13 residues. Trimming took 2 bases from V and 7 from J, leaving 6 bases between them. This chain's CDR3 is CASSYQGNSPLHF. DNA of the CDR3: TGTGCCAGCAGTTACCAGGGGAATTCACCCCTCCACTTT.

This sequence joins TRBV30 and TRBJ1-4, with D perhaps matching TRBD1 (5 bases). The germline V gene has CDR1 GTSNPN and CDR2 SVGIG (reference sequence). The V and J ends lost 0 bases and 6 bases respectively, with 11 bases between them. The CDR3 loop spans 14 amino acids. CDR3 nucleotide sequence: TGTGCCTGGAGTGTAAAAGGGACCGATGAAAAACTGTTTTTT. Translating it yields CAWSVKGTDEKLFF.

The chain has TRBV5-4 and TRBJ2-1, with 12 bases identical to TRBD2. CDR1 is SGHNT and CDR2 is YYREEE in the germline V gene (reference sequence). The CDR3 is 17 amino acids. J gave up 5 bases and V 4 bases, and 10 bases lay outside the gene matches. The CDR3 reads CASSLLRLAGANNEQFF. In DNA, the CDR3 is TGTGCCAGCAGCCTCCTCAGACTAGCGGGGGCTAACAATGAGCAGTTCTTC.

The genes are TRBV7-2 and TRBJ1-5; D gene uncertain. V lost 1 base, J lost 4 bases, and 8 bases lay in between. Germline CDR1 SGHTA, CDR2 FQGNSA. The CDR3 is 14 residues long. The CDR3 protein is CASSLVRINQPQHF. The CDR3 nucleotides are TGTGCCAGCAGCTTAGTTCGGATTAATCAGCCCCAGCATTTT.

J is TRBJ1-3 and V is TRBV7-8; TRBD1 is a possible D gene (5 bases). V lost 5 bases to trimming and J lost 0 bases, with 20 bases between them. The CDR3 covers 18 residues. Germline assignment: CDR1 SGHVS and CDR2 FQNEAQ. The CDR3 coding sequence is TGTGCCAGCAGCCTAGGGTTAGCACGCGGGGGCTCTGGAAACACCATATATTTT. Its translation: CASSLGLARGGSGNTIYF.

This clone was detected once. CDR3 protein: CSARQDTEAFF. In DNA form, the CDR3 reads TGCAGCGCCAGACAGGACACTGAAGCTTTCTTT. The chain couples TRBV29-1 to TRBJ1-1; a possible D gene is TRBD1 (6 bases). The CDR3 contains 11 residues. V shed 7 bases and J shed 3 bases, with 9 bases lying between them. Germline loops: CDR1 SQVTM, CDR2 ANQGSEA.

V gene TRBV27 combines with J gene TRBJ1-5; D is unclear. Per germline, CDR1 MNHEY and CDR2 SMNVEV (reference sequence). The V and J ends lost 0 bases and 2 bases respectively, with 2 bases between them. CDR3 size: 13 residues. The CDR3 loop reads CASSLSGNQPQHF. Here the CDR3 DNA reads TGTGCCAGCAGTTTATCTGGCAATCAGCCCCAGCATTTT.

The chain links TRBV7-9 to TRBJ1-4; D unclear. The CDR3 loop spans 15 amino acids. Germline CDR1 and CDR2: SEHNR and FQNEAQ (reference sequence). Trimming shortened V by 2 bases and J by 2 bases, and 9 bases separated the two germline ends. The CDR3 sequence: CASSLFLRTNEKLFF. The CDR3 coding sequence is TGTGCCAGCAGCTTATTTTTGAGGACTAATGAAAAACTGTTTTTT. Complete variable domain (other parts from reference TRBV7-9 and TRBJ1-4): DTGVSQNPRHKITKRGQNVTFRCDPISEHNRLYWYRQTLGQGPEFLTYFQNEAQLEKSRLLSDRFSAERPKGSFSTLEIQRTEQGDSAMYLCASSLFLRTNEKLFFGSGTQLSVL.

V usage is TRBV6-5 and J usage is TRBJ1-1, with 7 bases identical to TRBD1. There are 14 residues in the CDR3. Germline lookup yields CDR1 MNHEY and CDR2 SVGAGI. V shed 9 bases and J 0 bases; nucleotides not matched to a gene: 7. The CDR3 DNA sequence: TGTGCCAGTCATCGACAGGGCATGAACACTGAAGCTTTCTTT. Translated: CASHRQGMNTEAFF.

V gene TRBV11-2 combines with J gene TRBJ2-7, with 11 nucleotides matching TRBD2. This CDR3 is built from 18 residues. The germline V gene encodes CDR1 SGHAT and CDR2 FQNNGV. The CDR3 coding sequence is TGTACCAGCAGCTGGTCTAGCGGGGGGCTCCTGTTCTCCTACGAGCAGTACGTC. Its protein is CTSSWSSGGLLFSYEQYV.

This clone has just a few counts. The chain joins TRBV12-3 or TRBV12-4 to TRBJ2-3; no clear D. Trimming stripped 3 bases from V and 2 bases from J, with 6 bases between. The CDR3 consists of 13 residues. CDR3 DNA: TGTGCCAGCAGTTTCCCCCTCACAGATACGCAGTATTTT. Its protein product is CASSFPLTDTQYF.

CDR3 in amino acids: CASMGEGVSSPLHF. CDR3 coding DNA: TGTGCCTCAATGGGGGAGGGGGTTAGTTCACCCCTCCACTTT. The chain has TRBV2 and TRBJ1-6, with TRBD1 as a possible D gene (6 bases). Germline CDR1 and CDR2: SNHLY and FYNNEI. The CDR3 runs to 14 residues. V was trimmed by 11 bases and J by 9 bases, leaving 20 bases between them.

The rearrangement joins TRBV5-4 to TRBJ2-1; D gene uncertain. Germline V lookup: CDR1 SGHNT, CDR2 YYREEE (reference sequence). Trimming took 0 bases from V and 4 from J, leaving 8 bases between them. This CDR3 comprises 14 residues. CDR3 DNA sequence: TGTGCCAGCAGCTTGGTGGGCAGTTACAATGAGCAGTTCTTC. Translated: CASSLVGSYNEQFF.

With regard to this clone: Additional DNA sequences in this sample encode the identical CDR3. V is TRBV2 and J is TRBJ1-6; D perhaps matches TRBD1 (6 bases). The V gene's germline CDR1 is SNHLY and CDR2 FYNNEI. The ends were cut back, 3 bases at V and 2 bases at J, with 8 bases in the middle. The CDR3 runs to 15 residues. The CDR3 sequence is CASSEAGAYNSPLHF. DNA of the CDR3: TGTGCCAGCAGTGAGGCAGGGGCCTATAATTCACCCCTCCACTTT.

This rearrangement joins TRBV11-1 to TRBJ2-1; possibly TRBD1 for D (5 bases). The CDR3 is 13 amino acids. Germline loops: CDR1 SGHAT, CDR2 FQDESV (reference sequence). V lost 2 bases to trimming and J lost 4 bases, with 6 bases between them. CDR3 sequence reads: CASSLQGYNEQFF. The DNA for the CDR3 is TGTGCCAGCAGCTTACAGGGTTACAATGAGCAGTTCTTC.

The rearrangement joins TRBV7-9 to TRBJ1-1; D is unclear. This CDR3 has 13 amino acids. V dropped 1 base and J dropped 3 bases, with 6 bases sitting between them. CDR1 is SEHNR and CDR2 is FQNEAQ in the germline V gene (reference sequence). Here the CDR3 reads CASSLDVYTEAFF. The DNA of the CDR3 is TGTGCCAGCAGCTTAGACGTTTACACTGAAGCTTTCTTT.

The V gene is TRBV5-1, the J gene TRBJ2-3; a possible D gene is TRBD2 (6 bases). This CDR3 is built from 16 residues. The V and J ends lost 4 bases and 0 bases respectively, with 15 bases between them. Germline V gene lookup returns CDR1 SGHRS and CDR2 YFSETQ. CDR3 sequence: CASSPGGVSSTDTQYF. The CDR3 nucleotides are TGCGCCAGCAGCCCCGGAGGGGTCTCCAGCACAGATACGCAGTATTTT.

The chain recombines TRBV28 with TRBJ1-2, with 9 positions matching TRBD1. Losses at the gene ends were 3 bases for V and 7 bases for J; bases not matched to a gene: 15. CDR1 MDHEN and CDR2 SYDVKM come from the germline V gene. This CDR3 region has 17 residues. This chain's CDR3 is CASSLLPGQGPQGGYTF. The CDR3 region has the DNA TGTGCCAGCAGTTTGCTACCGGGACAGGGTCCCCAGGGTGGCTACACCTTC.

This chain links TRBV18 with TRBJ1-2; possibly TRBD1 for D (6 bases). V lost 1 base, J lost 8 bases, and 26 bases lay in between. Germline V gene sequence: CDR1 KGHSH, CDR2 LQKENI. The CDR3 sequence is 18 residues long. CDR3 region: CASSPLDVVATGGGGYTF. DNA for the CDR3: TGTGCCAGCTCACCACTCGATGTCGTCGCGACAGGTGGAGGGGGCTACACCTTC.